This TCR beta chain was sequenced in a study of response to subunit inactivated influenza vaccine. Study-wide results and caveats: It was suggested by the authors that few new T cells are recruited by each seasonal influenza vaccination.

Note on this clonotype: Its specificity is not known.

V gave up 2 bases and J gave up 6 bases; unmatched junction bases: 6. CDR1 and CDR2 from the germline V gene are SGDLS and YYNGEE. There are 14 residues in the CDR3. One entry per CDR3 protein, called by TCRdb with MiXCR from the RT-PCR reads. This table holds hundreds of thousands of distinct CDR3 sequences, roughly 9.7% found once. The chain uses TRBV9 and TRBJ1-2; 8 positions match TRBD1. The material was PBMCs from blood, obtained 40 to 50 days after vaccination. This TCR derives from a man aged 45-60 years who received an inactivated influenza vaccine. The CDR3 DNA reads as TGTGCCAGCAGCGTCGGGTCGGGACAGGATGGCTACACCTTC. It specifies CASSVGSGQDGYTF.